Listed below are T cell receptor beta chains from one sample, sequenced in a study of T cell repertoires in cytomegalovirus infection. No antigen has been assigned to these receptors. MiXCR was run by TCRdb on the reads, yielding one entry per CDR3 protein. The profile shows tens of thousands of distinct CDR3 sequences, nearly 20% of them singletons. The source was CD8+ T cells from cultured PBMCs, collected from culture after CMV antigen stimulation. The receptors were gathered from a human donor in good health (CMV status not recorded). Some clones in this sample may be carry-over from other donors' samples. CDR3s include the opening cysteine and the closing phenylalanine or tryptophan. Size is stated for part of the rows, as once, few or many counts, or as a class when the clone is expanded.

j_call | clone_size | v_call | cdr3_aa
TRBJ1-1 | many | TRBV5-5 | CASSLEQTNTEAFF
TRBJ1-1 | few | TRBV5-5 | CASSLDRGGNTEAFF
TRBJ2-7 | . | TRBV5-6 | CANSFTGTGSNEQYF
TRBJ2-2 | many | TRBV7-9 | CASSPRTANTGELFF
TRBJ2-3 | medium-sized | TRBV7-2 | CASSLAGSPDTQYF
TRBJ1-5 | few | TRBV12-3/TRBV12-4 | CASSLWVTNQPQHF
TRBJ2-5 | few | TRBV11-2 | CASSLGVAGALQETQYF
TRBJ2-1 | . | TRBV12-5 | CASGSRPGQGVSNEQFF
TRBJ1-1 | . | TRBV5-1 | CASSLLGPLNTEAFF
TRBJ2-3 | many | TRBV19 | CASSIGVAGVTDTQYF
TRBJ2-3 | many | TRBV7-8 | CASSLRLAGGVGTDTQYF
TRBJ2-3 | . | TRBV12-3/TRBV12-4 | CASSWAVAGRTDTQYF
TRBJ1-2 | many | TRBV11-2 | CASSHWGDYGYTF
TRBJ1-2 | few | TRBV20-1 | CSARLRGGYTF
TRBJ2-3 | few | TRBV6-6 | CASSYPRGSGDADTQYF
TRBJ2-3 | . | TRBV5-1 | CASTRVAGTNTDTQYF
TRBJ2-1 | . | TRBV6-6 | CASSLYDEQFF
TRBJ1-3 | . | TRBV12-3/TRBV12-4 | CAIRYSSGNTIYF
TRBJ2-2 | . | TRBV27 | CASSFVPGELFF
TRBJ1-2 | many | TRBV19 | CASSVNTPGQGAVNYGYTF
TRBJ1-1 | . | TRBV7-8 | CASSPVWDTEAIF
TRBJ2-7 | . | TRBV5-6 | CASSGGGGLAGYEQYF
TRBJ1-1 | . | TRBV4-3 | CASSQARTGTMMNTEAFF
TRBJ2-5 | . | TRBV5-6 | CASSSDREETQYF
TRBJ1-2 | . | TRBV19 | CASRDSINYGYTF
TRBJ2-3 | few | TRBV20-1 | CSANKREGLPAQYF
TRBJ1-5 | many | TRBV7-2 | CASSFMNQPQHF
TRBJ2-7 | . | TRBV5-1 | CASSANPGTTSYEQYF
TRBJ1-6 | . | TRBV5-1 | CASSLESYNSPLHF
TRBJ2-1 | . | TRBV13 | CASSPGTFLSSYNEQFF
TRBJ2-1 | . | TRBV20-1 | CSASQAVYNEQFF
TRBJ2-1 | . | TRBV7-6 | CASSTPDYYNEQFF
TRBJ2-7 | few | TRBV6-2/TRBV6-3 | CASSSSGTEQYF
TRBJ2-2 | many | TRBV12-3/TRBV12-4 | CASSLQGSGELFF
TRBJ1-1 | few | TRBV6-6 | CASSPRDRMNTEAFF
TRBJ1-2 | few | TRBV27 | CASSLWADYGYTF
TRBJ2-3 | few | TRBV30 | CAWSTGTSGRGTDTQYF
TRBJ1-1 | few | TRBV15 | CATSRGSGSMNTEAFF
TRBJ2-4 | many | TRBV7-9 | CASSLGGTGWYF
TRBJ2-1 | . | TRBV7-9 | CASSVRSNEQFF
TRBJ2-1 | few | TRBV5-6 | CASTGTGAEREQFF
TRBJ2-3 | many | TRBV6-1 | CASSEVKAIGDTQYF
TRBJ1-2 | medium-sized | TRBV7-3 | CASSSTGVGGYTF
TRBJ2-7 | . | TRBV5-6 | CASSLGGTSSYEQYF
TRBJ2-1 | . | TRBV14 | CASSQVAMRGYNEQFF
TRBJ2-1 | . | TRBV27 | CASSWGGEQFF
TRBJ1-1 | few | TRBV6-5 | CASSYEGASTEAFF
TRBJ1-2 | many | TRBV18 | CASSPQPGQGIGYTF
TRBJ2-1 | few | TRBV6-2/TRBV6-3 | CASSYSPVSGLFNEQFF
TRBJ2-7 | few | TRBV5-6 | CASSLWGLEQYF
TRBJ2-7 | few | TRBV29-1 | CSVLDRPLDEQYF
TRBJ2-7 | . | TRBV11-2 | CVSSSGGEKVPYEQYF
TRBJ1-3 | . | TRBV4-3 | CASSQDDVSGNTIYF
TRBJ1-2 | . | TRBV20-1 | CSAWDRDYYGYTF
TRBJ2-7 | many | TRBV19 | CASTLGQGAIYEQYF
TRBJ2-2 | . | TRBV27 | CASSLSWGLDTGELFF